These T cell receptor beta chains were read from a single sample in a study of early stage breast cancer tumors. Here immunoSEQ multiplex PCR was the method, and the copy in TCRdb shows in-frame clones only, minus some. The sample shows fewer than 80,000 clones, 75% to 90% of them seen only once. Sequences were obtained from blood. The receptor set was obtained from a person aged 35-50 years with breast cancer. CDR3s include the opening cysteine and the closing phenylalanine or tryptophan. Each record gives: D gene, J gene, V gene, clone size, CDR3 protein, CDR3 DNA. A D gene is named only where the DNA matches it firmly. The size of a clone is reported for some rows only, either as once, few or many, or as a class for expanded clones.

d_gene: TRBD1; j_gene: TRBJ1-5; v_gene: TRBV6-5; abundance: NA; CDR3aa: CASRTGYSNQPQHF; CDR3nt: TGTGCCAGCAGGACAGGGTATAGCAATCAGCCCCAGCATTTT
d_gene: NA; j_gene: TRBJ2-7; v_gene: TRBV7-9; abundance: few; CDR3aa: CASSLEQGLSYEQYF; CDR3nt: TGTGCCAGCAGCTTAGAGCAGGGCCTCTCCTACGAGCAGTACTTC
d_gene: TRBD1; j_gene: TRBJ1-1; v_gene: TRBV29-1; abundance: NA; CDR3aa: CSVNRGNTEAFF; CDR3nt: TGCAGCGTTAACAGGGGGAACACTGAAGCTTTCTTT
d_gene: TRBD1; j_gene: TRBJ1-1; v_gene: TRBV29-1; abundance: NA; CDR3aa: CSVARTGTNTEAFF; CDR3nt: TGCAGCGTGGCCCGGACAGGGACGAACACTGAAGCTTTCTTT
d_gene: NA; j_gene: TRBJ1-1; v_gene: TRBV28; abundance: NA; CDR3aa: CATYRTATFQAFF; CDR3nt: TGTGCCACTTACCGGACAGCGACCTTTCAGGCTTTCTTT
d_gene: NA; j_gene: TRBJ2-1; v_gene: TRBV6-5; abundance: few; CDR3aa: CASSTSLNEQFF; CDR3nt: TGTGCCAGCAGTACCTCCCTAAATGAGCAGTTCTTC
d_gene: TRBD2; j_gene: TRBJ2-7; v_gene: TRBV6-4; abundance: once; CDR3aa: CASAIAGGRISYEQYF; CDR3nt: TGTGCCAGCGCGATAGCGGGAGGGCGGATCTCCTACGAGCAGTACTTC
d_gene: NA; j_gene: TRBJ1-1; v_gene: TRBV2; abundance: NA; CDR3aa: CASRGGDTGHTEAFF; CDR3nt: TGTGCCAGCAGGGGGGGGGATACGGGGCACACTGAAGCTTTCTTT
d_gene: NA; j_gene: TRBJ2-3; v_gene: TRBV11-3; abundance: NA; CDR3aa: CASSLGTARTDTQYF; CDR3nt: TGTGCCAGCAGCTTAGGGACAGCCCGCACAGATACGCAGTATTTT
d_gene: TRBD2; j_gene: TRBJ2-1; v_gene: TRBV9; abundance: NA; CDR3aa: CASSLLAGVDEQFF; CDR3nt: TGTGCCAGCAGCTTACTAGCGGGGGTGGATGAGCAGTTCTTC
d_gene: TRBD2; j_gene: TRBJ2-3; v_gene: TRBV27; abundance: NA; CDR3aa: CATTTSGTGDTQYF; CDR3nt: TGTGCCACGACGACTAGCGGGACAGGAGATACGCAGTATTTT
d_gene: TRBD1; j_gene: TRBJ2-2; v_gene: TRBV19; abundance: few; CDR3aa: CASSWRTGSGGELFF; CDR3nt: TGTGCCAGTAGCTGGAGGACAGGAAGTGGCGGGGAGCTGTTTTTT
d_gene: TRBD2; j_gene: TRBJ2-1; v_gene: TRBV7-9; abundance: NA; CDR3aa: CASSFGGLAGEEFF; CDR3nt: TGTGCCAGCAGCTTTGGAGGCCTAGCGGGAGAGGAGTTCTTC
d_gene: TRBD1; j_gene: TRBJ2-7; v_gene: TRBV7-9; abundance: NA; CDR3aa: CASSRDRGAYEQYF; CDR3nt: TGTGCCAGCAGCCGGGACAGGGGTGCCTACGAGCAGTACTTC
d_gene: NA; j_gene: TRBJ2-7; v_gene: TRBV27; abundance: NA; CDR3aa: CASSSGESTYEQYF; CDR3nt: TGTGCCAGCAGTTCCGGGGAATCCACCTACGAGCAGTACTTC
d_gene: TRBD2; j_gene: TRBJ2-7; v_gene: TRBV7-3; abundance: few; CDR3aa: CASSPTGGSGYEQYF; CDR3nt: TGTGCCAGCAGCCCGACGGGGGGATCCGGCTACGAGCAGTACTTC
d_gene: NA; j_gene: TRBJ1-1; v_gene: TRBV6-5; abundance: NA; CDR3aa: CASSFGPKGEAFF; CDR3nt: TGTGCCAGCAGTTTCGGCCCAAAGGGAGAAGCTTTCTTT
d_gene: NA; j_gene: TRBJ2-3; v_gene: TRBV18; abundance: NA; CDR3aa: CASSLSAGGTDTQYF; CDR3nt: TGTGCCAGCTCCCTCTCAGCGGGTGGAACAGATACGCAGTATTTT
d_gene: NA; j_gene: TRBJ1-2; v_gene: TRBV19; abundance: NA; CDR3aa: CASSLVQGTYGYTF; CDR3nt: TGTGCCAGTAGTCTCGTACAGGGAACCTATGGCTACACCTTC
d_gene: NA; j_gene: TRBJ1-5; v_gene: TRBV4-1; abundance: NA; CDR3aa: CASSQDRWVSSNQPQHF; CDR3nt: TGCGCCAGCAGCCAAGATCGGTGGGTATCGAGCAATCAGCCCCAGCATTTT
d_gene: TRBD2; j_gene: TRBJ2-5; v_gene: TRBV6-5; abundance: NA; CDR3aa: CASSYSGGVQETQYF; CDR3nt: TGTGCCAGCAGTTACTCGGGGGGGGTCCAAGAGACCCAGTACTTC
d_gene: NA; j_gene: TRBJ2-5; v_gene: TRBV18; abundance: NA; CDR3aa: CASSPSAVSGKYQETQYF; CDR3nt: TGTGCCAGCTCACCAAGTGCAGTGTCAGGAAAGTACCAAGAGACCCAGTACTTC
d_gene: NA; j_gene: TRBJ2-7; v_gene: TRBV5-1; abundance: NA; CDR3aa: CASSLDGGSPYEQYF; CDR3nt: TGCGCCAGCAGCTTGGATGGAGGATCCCCCTACGAGCAGTACTTC
d_gene: NA; j_gene: TRBJ2-5; v_gene: TRBV7-3; abundance: NA; CDR3aa: CASSPGRQETQYF; CDR3nt: TGTGCCAGCAGCCCCGGGCGTCAAGAGACCCAGTACTTC
d_gene: NA; j_gene: TRBJ1-2; v_gene: TRBV7-2; abundance: NA; CDR3aa: CASSYGGANYGYTF; CDR3nt: TGTGCCAGCAGCTATGGGGGGGCTAACTATGGCTACACCTTC
d_gene: NA; j_gene: TRBJ2-7; v_gene: TRBV27; abundance: few; CDR3aa: CASSHTPREQYF; CDR3nt: TGTGCCAGCAGTCACACCCCAAGGGAGCAGTACTTC
d_gene: NA; j_gene: TRBJ2-7; v_gene: TRBV5-1; abundance: NA; CDR3aa: CASSSGTYEQYF; CDR3nt: TGCGCCAGCAGCTCGGGAACCTACGAGCAGTACTTC
d_gene: NA; j_gene: TRBJ2-1; v_gene: TRBV9; abundance: NA; CDR3aa: CASSGLYNEQFF; CDR3nt: TGTGCCAGCAGCGGCCTTTACAATGAGCAGTTCTTC
d_gene: TRBD2; j_gene: TRBJ2-1; v_gene: TRBV29-1; abundance: NA; CDR3aa: CSVEDPQREGYNEQFF; CDR3nt: TGCAGCGTTGAAGATCCCCAGCGGGAAGGCTACAATGAGCAGTTCTTC
d_gene: NA; j_gene: TRBJ2-4; v_gene: TRBV11-2; abundance: NA; CDR3aa: CASSPDRDIQYF; CDR3nt: TGTGCCAGCAGCCCAGACCGGGACATTCAGTACTTC
d_gene: TRBD1; j_gene: TRBJ2-1; v_gene: TRBV6-4; abundance: NA; CDR3aa: CASSEKTGQGRDEQFF; CDR3nt: TGTGCCAGCAGTGAAAAAACGGGACAGGGGAGGGATGAGCAGTTCTTC
d_gene: TRBD2; j_gene: TRBJ2-1; v_gene: TRBV2; abundance: NA; CDR3aa: CASRRTSGRTNEQFF; CDR3nt: TGTGCCAGTCGGCGGACTAGCGGGAGAACTAATGAGCAGTTCTTC
d_gene: NA; j_gene: TRBJ1-2; v_gene: TRBV7-9; abundance: NA; CDR3aa: CASSFRDDYGYTF; CDR3nt: TGTGCCAGCAGCTTCAGGGACGACTATGGCTACACCTTC
d_gene: NA; j_gene: TRBJ2-1; v_gene: TRBV7-9; abundance: NA; CDR3aa: CASSQILGLTGGNEQFF; CDR3nt: TGTGCCAGCAGCCAAATTTTAGGGCTGACAGGCGGCAATGAGCAGTTCTTC
d_gene: NA; j_gene: TRBJ1-2; v_gene: TRBV19; abundance: NA; CDR3aa: CASSARVVYGYTF; CDR3nt: TGTGCCAGTAGTGCCAGGGTGGTCTATGGCTACACCTTC
d_gene: NA; j_gene: TRBJ2-5; v_gene: TRBV2; abundance: NA; CDR3aa: CASSVPVVVPETQYF; CDR3nt: TGTGCCAGCAGTGTCCCCGTCGTGGTCCCAGAGACCCAGTACTTC
d_gene: NA; j_gene: TRBJ1-2; v_gene: TRBV18; abundance: NA; CDR3aa: CASSPGTVNYGYTF; CDR3nt: TGTGCCAGCTCACCAGGGACGGTGAACTATGGCTACACCTTC
d_gene: NA; j_gene: TRBJ2-2; v_gene: TRBV6-1; abundance: NA; CDR3aa: CATVEVGPNTGELFF; CDR3nt: TGTGCCACCGTGGAGGTTGGGCCCAACACCGGGGAGCTGTTTTTT
d_gene: NA; j_gene: TRBJ2-5; v_gene: TRBV27; abundance: NA; CDR3aa: CASSLRGIETQYF; CDR3nt: TGTGCCAGCAGTTTACGAGGGATAGAGACCCAGTACTTC
d_gene: TRBD1; j_gene: TRBJ1-1; v_gene: TRBV7-9; abundance: once; CDR3aa: CASTRTGENTEAFF; CDR3nt: TGTGCCAGCACCCGGACAGGGGAAAACACTGAAGCTTTCTTT
d_gene: NA; j_gene: TRBJ2-3; v_gene: TRBV5-4; abundance: NA; CDR3aa: CAIGREGQYF; CDR3nt: TGTGCCATCGGTCGCGAGGGGCAGTATTTT
d_gene: NA; j_gene: TRBJ1-4; v_gene: TRBV19; abundance: NA; CDR3aa: CASSILSTRGNEKLFF; CDR3nt: TGTGCCAGTAGTATCCTCTCAACTAGGGGAAATGAAAAACTGTTTTTT